The rows below give T cell receptor beta chains drawn from one sample of a study of T cell repertoires in cytomegalovirus infection. From the reads, TCRdb called clonotypes with MiXCR, one entry per CDR3 protein. The sample shows approximately 83,000 distinct CDR3 sequences, 20% to 30% of them seen only once. Their antigens remain unidentified. The sequences come from CD8+ T cells from cultured PBMCs, collected from culture after CMV antigen stimulation. These receptors were collected from a human donor in good health (CMV status not recorded). Some clones in this sample may be carry-over from other donors' samples. Each CDR3 is given with its conserved first and last residue. D genes are given only for firm matches. Clone size appears in some rows only: once, few, many, or a class for an expanded clone.

abundance	d_gene	v_gene	j_gene	CDR3aa	CDR3nt
-	-	TRBV29-1	TRBJ1-4	CSVTTGIHNEKLFF	TGCAGCGTAACCACAGGGATCCACAATGAAAAACTGTTTTTT
many	TRBD2	TRBV4-3	TRBJ2-1	CASSHQSGGSPYNEQFF	TGCGCCAGCAGCCACCAAAGCGGGGGGTCTCCCTACAATGAGCAGTTCTTC
-	-	TRBV9	TRBJ2-1	CASSPRGQYNEQFF	TGTGCCAGCAGCCCCCGGGGGCAGTACAATGAGCAGTTCTTC
many	TRBD2	TRBV7-8	TRBJ2-1	CASSFTTSGSPNEQFF	TGTGCCAGCAGCTTCACGACTAGCGGGAGCCCGAATGAGCAGTTCTTC
-	-	TRBV27	TRBJ2-7	CASSTRDTISYEQYF	TGTGCCAGCAGTACGCGGGACACCATCTCCTACGAGCAGTACTTC
-	-	TRBV6-1	TRBJ2-1	CASSINEQFF	TGTGCCAGCAGTATCAATGAGCAGTTCTTC
many	-	TRBV6-2/TRBV6-3	TRBJ1-5	CASSYDGSVGKPQHF	TGTGCCAGCAGTTACGATGGCAGCGTGGGTAAGCCCCAGCATTTT
few	-	TRBV11-2	TRBJ2-1	CASSLDRGSYNEQFF	TGTGCCAGCAGCTTAGACAGGGGATCTTACAATGAGCAGTTCTTC
once	-	TRBV20-1	TRBJ2-4	CSASEINRDRRF	TGCAGTGCTAGTGAAATCAACCGGGATAGACGGTTC
many	-	TRBV6-2/TRBV6-3	TRBJ1-1	CASSYGLRGDTEAFF	TGTGCCAGCAGTTACGGACTCAGGGGAGACACTGAAGCTTTCTTT
few	TRBD2	TRBV4-1	TRBJ2-7	CASSQESGTTLGTYEQYF	TGCGCCAGCAGCCAAGAGTCGGGGACTACCCTAGGGACCTACGAGCAGTACTTC
few	TRBD1	TRBV6-1	TRBJ1-1	CASSEDRAGTEAFF	TGTGCCAGCAGTGAGGACAGGGCGGGGACTGAAGCTTTCTTT
-	-	TRBV20-1	TRBJ2-7	CSAAQGPGGYEQYF	TGCAGTGCCGCTCAGGGACCCGGTGGCTACGAGCAGTACTTC
many	-	TRBV7-8	TRBJ1-3	CASSLKGSYSGNTIYF	TGTGCCAGCAGCTTAAAGGGCTCGTACTCTGGAAACACCATATATTTT
-	TRBD1	TRBV11-3	TRBJ2-5	CASSLGRGTGVGETQYF	TGTGCCAGCAGCTTAGGCCGGGGGACAGGGGTAGGGGAGACCCAGTACTTC
once	-	TRBV7-3	TRBJ2-6	CASSLSGTNVLTF	TGTGCCAGCAGCTTATCAGGGACCAACGTCCTGACTTTC
-	-	TRBV28	TRBJ2-7	CASSSMMTGGSYEQYF	TGTGCCAGCAGTTCGATGATGACAGGAGGCTCCTACGAGCAGTACTTC
few	TRBD1	TRBV7-9	TRBJ1-1	CASSLGGQGAAEAFF	TGTGCCAGCAGCTTGGGGGGACAGGGGGCCGCTGAAGCTTTCTTT
-	TRBD1	TRBV20-1	TRBJ1-6	CSASDRDVRTPLHF	TGCAGTGCTAGTGACAGGGACGTTAGGACACCCCTCCACTTT
once	TRBD1	TRBV5-6	TRBJ2-4	CASSRGTNIQYF	TGTGCCAGCTCCAGGGGGACAAACATTCAGTACTTC
-	-	TRBV5-1	TRBJ2-2	CASRGEPDTGELFF	TGCGCCAGCAGGGGGGAGCCGGACACCGGGGAGCTGTTTTTT
-	-	TRBV5-6	TRBJ2-5	CASSLDGIQETQYF	TGTGCCAGCAGCTTGGACGGGATTCAAGAGACCCAGTACTTC
-	-	TRBV6-2/TRBV6-3	TRBJ2-1	CASSPTGKEQFF	TGTGCCAGCAGCCCTACAGGGAAGGAGCAGTTCTTC
-	-	TRBV27	TRBJ2-7	CASSPLTRVYYEQYF	TGTGCCAGCAGTCCCCTGACTAGAGTCTACTACGAGCAGTACTTC
few	-	TRBV5-1	TRBJ1-1	CASSFAGGNTEAFF	TGCGCCAGCAGCTTCGCGGGAGGGAACACTGAAGCTTTCTTT
many	TRBD1	TRBV29-1	TRBJ1-5	CSARQGLEPQHF	TGCAGCGCTCGACAGGGGTTGGAGCCCCAGCATTTT
once	-	TRBV5-1	TRBJ2-7	CASSLEVPGFEQYF	TGCGCCAGCAGCTTGGAGGTTCCGGGGTTCGAGCAGTACTTC
few	-	TRBV27	TRBJ1-4	CASSLVPEGEKLFF	TGTGCCAGCAGTTTAGTTCCGGAGGGAGAAAAACTGTTTTTT
many	-	TRBV7-9	TRBJ1-1	CASRGNKGKENTEAFF	TGTGCCAGCAGGGGTAATAAGGGGAAGGAGAACACTGAAGCTTTCTTT
-	-	TRBV30	TRBJ1-5	CAWRPRGTNAPNQPQHF	TGTGCCTGGAGGCCCCGAGGGACCAACGCTCCAAATCAGCCCCAGCATTTT
many	TRBD1	TRBV12-3/TRBV12-4	TRBJ2-7	CASSFGDSPYEQYF	TGTGCCAGCAGTTTCGGGGACAGTCCCTACGAGCAGTACTTC
-	-	TRBV12-5	TRBJ2-6	CASGLVVSSGANVLTF	TGTGCTAGTGGTTTGGTAGTTAGCTCTGGGGCCAACGTCCTGACTTTC
few	-	TRBV20-1	TRBJ2-6	CSARDPGLGGANVLTF	TGCAGTGCTAGAGATCCGGGCCTGGGCGGGGCCAACGTCCTGACTTTC
-	-	TRBV5-6	TRBJ2-3	CASSLTGITDTQYF	TGTGCCAGCAGCTTAACCGGCATCACAGATACGCAGTATTTT
-	TRBD1	TRBV18	TRBJ1-2	CASFHGQGRYGYTF	TGTGCCAGCTTCCACGGACAGGGGCGCTATGGCTACACCTTC
many	TRBD1	TRBV6-6	TRBJ1-6	CASSYPWTGGDSPLHF	TGTGCCAGCAGTTACCCGTGGACAGGAGGAGATTCACCCCTCCACTTT
-	-	TRBV19	TRBJ2-7	CASSVLRDGFYEQYF	TGTGCCAGTAGTGTCCTCCGGGACGGCTTCTACGAGCAGTACTTC
-	-	TRBV19	TRBJ2-7	CASSITPGGEYEQYF	TGTGCCAGTAGTATAACCCCAGGTGGGGAATACGAGCAGTACTTC
few	TRBD1	TRBV6-1	TRBJ2-5	CASRDSQETQYF	TGTGCCAGCCGGGACAGCCAAGAGACCCAGTACTTC
-	-	TRBV6-1	TRBJ1-3	CASSLGNTYSGNTIYF	TGTGCCAGCAGTCTAGGTAACACCTACTCTGGAAACACCATATATTTT
few	-	TRBV2	TRBJ2-1	CASPDGTQNNEQFF	TGTGCCAGTCCGGACGGGACACAAAACAATGAGCAGTTCTTC
many	TRBD2	TRBV27	TRBJ2-1	CASSRGLANEQFF	TGTGCCAGCAGCCGAGGACTAGCCAATGAGCAGTTCTTC
-	-	TRBV29-1	TRBJ2-5	CSVEEGAGETQYF	TGCAGCGTTGAAGAGGGGGCAGGAGAGACCCAGTACTTC
-	-	TRBV10-3	TRBJ2-5	CAISDGTSLQETQYF	TGTGCCATCAGTGACGGGACTTCCCTGCAAGAGACCCAGTACTTC
few	TRBD2	TRBV7-9	TRBJ2-1	CASSLLAGGPGEQFF	TGTGCCAGCAGCTTATTAGCGGGGGGGCCGGGGGAGCAGTTCTTC
few	TRBD2	TRBV27	TRBJ2-7	CASSRPPGLVNEQYF	TGTGCCAGCAGTCGACCCCCGGGACTAGTTAACGAGCAGTACTTC
-	TRBD2	TRBV13	TRBJ2-3	CASRTTSGRRDTQYF	TGTGCCAGCAGGACGACTAGCGGTCGTCGAGATACGCAGTATTTT
many	-	TRBV7-2	TRBJ1-2	CASSPLGGVNYGYTF	TGTGCCAGCAGCCCTTTGGGGGGCGTGAACTATGGCTACACCTTC
few	TRBD1	TRBV12-3/TRBV12-4	TRBJ2-1	CASRSWRMGQGGHNEQFF	TGTGCCAGCAGATCCTGGCGCATGGGACAGGGTGGCCATAATGAGCAGTTCTTC
few	TRBD2	TRBV28	TRBJ2-7	CASSLPAGGNTYEQYF	TGTGCCAGCAGTCTACCAGCGGGAGGTAACACCTACGAGCAGTACTTC
-	-	TRBV4-1	TRBJ1-2	CASSQEGRADGYTF	TGCGCCAGCAGCCAAGAGGGCAGGGCGGATGGCTACACCTTC
-	-	TRBV4-3	TRBJ2-7	CASSQGRWADEQYF	TGCGCCAGCAGCCAAGGGAGGTGGGCAGACGAGCAGTACTTC